Shown below are 8 T cell receptor beta chains from a single sample sequenced in a study of brain metastases from non-small cell lung cancer. Assay used: immunoSEQ multiplex PCR; TCRdb lists only in-frame clones, some missing. This sample has over 3,500 clones; approximately 83% occur once, and the top ten carry 7.8%. The sample taken for sequencing was primary lung tumor tissue. The receptors come from a donor at least 40 years old with non-small cell lung cancer.

The chain recombines TRBV6-6 with TRBJ1-1; 8 bases agree with TRBD1. The CDR3 is 15 amino acids. J was trimmed by 5 bases and V by 2 bases; bases with no gene match: 7. CDR1 is MNHNY, CDR2 SVGAGI, per germline (reference sequence). The CDR3 protein is CASSYARGPGTEAFF. The CDR3 coding sequence is TGTGCCAGCAGTTACGCCAGGGGGCCGGGGACTGAAGCTTTCTTT.

J is TRBJ2-1 and V is TRBV24-1; possibly TRBD2 for D (6 bases). Germline V gives CDR1 KGHDR, CDR2 SFDVKD. The CDR3 length is 12 residues. Trimming stripped 5 bases from V and 10 bases from J, with 11 bases between. In nucleotides, the CDR3 is TGTGCCACCAGTGCTTGGGGGGACGAGCAGTTCTTC. This encodes CATSAWGDEQFF.

The chain is built from TRBV14 and TRBJ1-6; D is ambiguous. Trimming pared 0 bases from V and 8 bases from J, leaving 8 bases between. The germline CDR1 and CDR2 sequences are SGHDN and FVKESK. The CDR3 extends over 14 amino acids. CDR3 loop: CASSQDQRYSPLHF. CDR3 coding DNA: TGTGCCAGCAGCCAAGATCAGCGGTATTCACCCCTCCACTTT.

This chain joins TRBV11-3 and TRBJ2-1; D not certain. Germline V gene lookup returns CDR1 SGHNT and CDR2 YENEEA. This CDR3 spans 13 amino acids. The ends were cut back, 4 bases at V and 8 bases at J, with 12 bases in the middle. The CDR3 sequence: CASSSPYDDEQFF. CDR3 nucleotides: TGTGCCAGCAGCTCCCCCTACGATGATGAGCAGTTCTTC.

The V and J genes are TRBV14 and TRBJ2-7; TRBD2 agrees at 13 bases. CDR1 and CDR2 from the germline V gene are SGHDN and FVKESK. This CDR3 region has 15 residues. V shed 6 bases, J shed 7 bases, and the junction held 9 bases outside the gene matches. The CDR3 coding sequence is TGTGCCAGCAGTTCAGGACTAGCGGGGGTTTGGGAGCAGTACGTC. Protein product: CASSSGLAGVWEQYV.

V is TRBV25-1 and J is TRBJ1-2, with 7 bases identical to TRBD1. Germline lookup yields CDR1 MGHDK and CDR2 SYGVNS. The J segment lost 5 bases and the V segment lost 6 bases, leaving 12 bases of the junction unmatched. The length of the CDR3 is 15 residues. The CDR3 here is CASRGHLQGTYGYTF. CDR3 sequence (DNA): TGTGCCAGCAGGGGCCACCTACAGGGGACGTATGGCTACACCTTC.

This clone appeared once. The genes are TRBV24-1 and TRBJ2-2; 12 bases agree with TRBD1. The germline V gene has CDR1 KGHDR and CDR2 SFDVKD. There are 16 residues in the CDR3. V dropped 3 bases and J dropped 9; count of bases not matched to a gene: 7. The CDR3, as DNA: TGTGCCACCAGTGATGGACCGGGACAGGGGGCGCGGGAGCTGTTTTTT. This translates into CATSDGPGQGARELFF.

The chain uses TRBV28 and TRBJ1-5; D not resolved. V lost 2 bases to trimming and J lost 8 bases, with 13 bases between them. Looked up from germline, CDR1 is MDHEN and CDR2 is SYDVKM. There are 14 residues in the CDR3. This chain's CDR3 is CASSLHYYGEPQHF. The DNA for the CDR3 is TGTGCCAGCAGTTTACACTATTATGGGGAGCCCCAGCATTTT.